The clone carrying this T cell receptor (beta chain) was seen a single time. Assay used: immunoSEQ multiplex PCR; TCRdb lists only in-frame clones, some missing. The sample gives 200,000 to 300,000 clones, 85% to 90% of which show up once; roughly 5% is in the top ten. This record comes from a study of blood T cell repertoires in COVID-19. Study context: There were acute and convalescent COVID-19 samples, and they came from the United States, Italy and Spain.

Germline V gene lookup returns CDR1 SNHLY and CDR2 FYNNEI. V was pared by 5 bases and J by 11 bases, with 5 bases of the junction left unmatched. This CDR3 is 12 amino acids long. The sample was peripheral blood. This TCR derives from a woman aged 55-75 years with COVID-19, enrolled during active disease. The chain recombines TRBV2 with TRBJ2-4; 8 positions match TRBD1. Here the CDR3 reads CASSRTGPFQYF. CDR3 nucleotide sequence: TGTGCCAGCAGTAGGACAGGGCCCTTTCAGTACTTC. Full variable domain (outside the CDR3, taken from reference TRBV2 and TRBJ2-4): EPEVTQTPSHQVTQMGQEVILRCVPISNHLYFYWYRQILGQKVEFLVSFYNNEISEKSEIFDDQFSVERPDGSNFTLKIRSTKLEDSAMYFCASSRTGPFQYFGAGTRLSVL.